This T cell receptor beta chain was identified during a study of blood T cell repertoires in COVID-19. Per the authors' pipeline: Estimates of nucleated cell counts were drawn from the amplification of reference gene primers. TCRdb's copy holds only in-frame clones and misses some; the assay was immunoSEQ multiplex PCR. The DNA was the basis for D and trimming; V, J and clone size are from that table. Of about 250,000 clones listed, 70% to 90% are singletons. V was cut by 1 base and J by 7 bases, with 17 bases left in between. Germline values: CDR1 SGHDN, CDR2 FVKESK. This CDR3 spans 16 amino acids. The sample taken for sequencing was PBMCs or T cells enriched from blood (not recorded which). This receptor was identified in a woman between 45 and 65 years old with acute COVID-19. The chain is built from TRBV14 and TRBJ2-1; tentative D call: TRBD2 (7 bases). The CDR3 bases are TGTGCCAGCAGCCAAGTGGGGGGGGCTTCTGGAAATGAGCAGTTCTTC. It is translated as CASSQVGGASGNEQFF. The whole variable domain, remainder taken from reference TRBV14 and TRBJ2-1, is EAGVTQFPSHSVIEKGQTVTLRCDPISGHDNLYWYRRVMGKEIKFLLHFVKESKQDESGMPNNRFLAERTGGTYSTLKVQPAELEDSGVYFCASSQVGGASGNEQFFGPGTRLTVL.